Reported below is one TCR beta chain. Everyone who took part was about 18 to 90 years old, and they came from 20 to 25 US areas. Participants reported their clinical history, and cohort assignment relied on those reports. The record originates from a study of blood T cell repertoires in COVID-19. Study summary: COVID-19 samples collected from the United States, Italy and Spain covered acute and convalescent phases. Sample material is recorded as cDNA or gDNA derived from T cells, B-cell-depleted T cells, or PBMCs.

Produced via immunoSEQ multiplex PCR; TCRdb's table is partial and in-frame only. Of 280,000 or so clones in the sample, around nine tenths were seen once. The receptor comes from a woman in her forties who had recovered from COVID-19. The sample consisted of PBMCs or T cells enriched from blood (not recorded which).

CDR3 bases: TGTGCCAGCAGCCCGAGGACAGGGGGCTTTGGTGATGGCTACACCTTC. Its protein product is CASSPRTGGFGDGYTF. This chain uses TRBV5-6 with TRBJ1-2; the match to TRBD1 covers 11 bases. Looked up from germline, CDR1 is SGHDT and CDR2 is YYEEEE. This CDR3 is 16 amino acids long. The V segment lost 4 bases and the J segment 6 bases; nucleotides outside the gene matches: 11.